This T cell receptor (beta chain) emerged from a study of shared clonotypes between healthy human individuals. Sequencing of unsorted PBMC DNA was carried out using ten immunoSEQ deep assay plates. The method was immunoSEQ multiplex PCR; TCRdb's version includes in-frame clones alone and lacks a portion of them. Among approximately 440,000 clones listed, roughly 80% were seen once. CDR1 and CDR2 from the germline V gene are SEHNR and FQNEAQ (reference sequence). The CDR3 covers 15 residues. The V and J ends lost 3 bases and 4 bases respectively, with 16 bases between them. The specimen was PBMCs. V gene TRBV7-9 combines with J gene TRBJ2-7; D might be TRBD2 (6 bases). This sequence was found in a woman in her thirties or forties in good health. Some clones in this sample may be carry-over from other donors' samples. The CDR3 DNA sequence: TGTGCCAGCAGCTTCAAATCGGGGGAGTCTTACGAGCAGTACTTC. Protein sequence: CASSFKSGESYEQYF.